The rows below give T cell receptor beta chains drawn from one sample of a study of PD-L1 blockade in urothelial cancer. Generated by immunoSEQ multiplex PCR, the TCRdb table keeps only in-frame clones and is missing some. The sample consists of about 38,000 clones, roughly 89% of them appearing once. Sequenced here: PBMCs, sampled around atezolizumab (anti-PD-L1) treatment. These receptors came from a man in his 60s with urothelial cancer. Both conserved end residues are part of each CDR3.

CDR3 protein | V gene
CASRETGGWTEAFF | TRBV5-8
CASSLSGEGEKLFF | TRBV28
CATRDGGEDTQYF | TRBV15
CASSLGSGTDTQYF | TRBV7-3
CASSEYDQALYEQYF | TRBV2
CAWSAGVRDPETQYF | TRBV30
CASSYRGTGVTGELFF | TRBV6-5
CASSLDPGGLPYEQYF | TRBV5-1
CASSFGWTDQETQYF | TRBV7-9
CASSLQGSGGETQYF | TRBV5-1
CASSEHGQGSFYGYTF | TRBV10-2
CASSLEGLKFTDTQYF | TRBV7-8
CASSPGLQGNEQFF | TRBV5-1
CATSRDSFSRGTNQPQHF | TRBV15
CASMSLAGISGANVLTF | TRBV27
CASSHYSQGDNSPLHF | TRBV4-3